The clone carrying this T cell receptor beta chain was seen a single time. Clones were read by immunoSEQ multiplex PCR, and TCRdb kept only the in-frame ones, dropping some. The data show about 290,000 clones, under 90% seen once. The data belong to a study of blood T cell repertoires in COVID-19. The V gene lost 5 bases and the J gene lost 0 bases, with 13 bases spanning the gap. Germline-derived CDR1 and CDR2 are MDHEN and SYDVKM. The CDR3 consists of 15 residues. Material for sequencing was PBMCs or T cells enriched from blood (not recorded which). The TCR sequence derives from a woman aged 40 to 55 who had recovered from COVID-19. The chain links TRBV28 to TRBJ1-1; possibly TRBD1 for D (6 bases). CDR3 loop: CASSSGGYLNTEAFF. The CDR3 DNA reads TGTGCCAGCAGTAGCGGGGGCTACCTGAACACTGAAGCTTTCTTT. Using reference TRBV28 and TRBJ1-1 for the parts outside the CDR3, the full variable domain is DVKVTQSSRYLVKRTGEKVFLECVQDMDHENMFWYRQDPGLGLRLIYFSYDVKMKEKGDIPEGYSVSREKKERFSLILESASTNQTSMYLCASSSGGYLNTEAFFGQGTRLTVV.